The 25 T cell receptor beta chains listed next were all sequenced from one sample in a study of Graves' ophthalmopathy and Graves' hyperthyroidism. RNA transcripts yielded amplified TCR beta CDR3 regions. The authors performed first-round RT-PCR with HTBI primers and then a second-round multiplex PCR. From the multiplex PCR reads, TCRdb called clonotypes with MiXCR, one entry per CDR3 protein. The repertoire holds 200,000 to 250,000 distinct CDR3 sequences, with 20% to 25% as singletons. Sequenced sample: peripheral blood. These receptors were taken from a woman aged 45 to 65 with Graves' ophthalmopathy.

Many counts were recorded for this clonotype. This rearrangement joins TRBV6-1 to TRBJ2-3, with unresolved D. The CDR3 totals 13 residues. V lost 1 base to trimming and J lost 3 bases, with 5 bases between them. CDR1 MNHNS and CDR2 SASEGT come from the germline V gene. Written as DNA, the CDR3 is TGTGCCAGCAGTGAAGTTGGTACAGATACGCAGTATTTT. This translates into CASSEVGTDTQYF.

This clonotype was seen repeatedly, ten times or more. This rearrangement joins TRBV6-8 to TRBJ2-5; D is ambiguous. The germline V gene has CDR1 MNHGY and CDR2 SAAAGT. CDR3 length: 13 amino acids. V was trimmed by 6 bases and J by 4 bases, leaving 12 bases between them. DNA of the CDR3: TGTGCCAGCAGCCCCTCTATGATAGAGACCCAGTACTTC. It codes for CASSPSMIETQYF.

This clonotype was recorded at least ten times. The chain couples TRBV7-9 to TRBJ1-5, with TRBD1 as a possible D gene (5 bases). V lost 4 bases and J 13 bases, leaving 14 bases between the germline ends. The CDR3 runs to 12 residues. Germline lookup yields CDR1 SEHNR and CDR2 FQNEAQ (reference sequence). DNA for the CDR3: TGTGCCAGCAGCTATGAAGCCCAGGGTCAGCATTTT. It yields the protein CASSYEAQGQHF.

This chain links TRBV11-3 with TRBJ1-3; TRBD1 might be the D (6 bases). CDR3 length: 19 amino acids. CDR1 and CDR2 (germline): SGHNT, YENEEA. Trimming left V 4 bases short and J 0 bases short, with 22 bases between. The CDR3 DNA reads TGTGCCAGCAGCTCCTTCCTGAGCCGGGACAAACCCTCTGGAAACACCATATATTTT. It encodes CASSSFLSRDKPSGNTIYF.

This clonotype was detected many times. The chain has TRBV27 and TRBJ2-5; D may be TRBD1 (6 bases). Between the trimmed V and J ends, which lost 5 bases and 7 bases, there was a span of 14 bases. The CDR3 totals 13 residues. CDR1 MNHEY and CDR2 SMNVEV come from the germline V gene (reference sequence). The CDR3 DNA sequence: TGTGCCAGCAGTCCTGATAGGGGGTGGACCCAGTACTTC. This sequence encodes CASSPDRGWTQYF.

A few counts support this clonotype. The V call is TRBV12-3 or TRBV12-4, the J call TRBJ1-1; TRBD1 is a possible D gene (6 bases). The CDR3 covers 14 residues. Trimming shortened V by 3 bases and J by 1 base, and 9 bases separated the two germline ends. In nucleotides, the CDR3 is TGTGCCAGCAGTTTTGCACAGGGGAACACTGAAGCTTTCTTT. Its translation is CASSFAQGNTEAFF.

This rearrangement joins TRBV3-1 to TRBJ2-7, with 13 positions matching TRBD2. J gave up 4 bases and V 5 bases, and 5 bases lay outside the gene matches. Germline CDR1 reads LGHDT; CDR2 reads YNNKEL (reference sequence). There are 15 residues in the CDR3. The CDR3 sequence is CASSRGLAGVYEQYF. Here the CDR3 DNA reads TGTGCCAGCAGCAGAGGACTAGCGGGGGTATACGAGCAGTACTTC.

The sample holds many counts of this clonotype. The chain employs TRBV20-1 and TRBJ2-5, with unresolved D. Germline loops: CDR1 DFQATT, CDR2 SNEGSKA (reference sequence). V lost 6 bases and J 5 bases, leaving 7 bases between the germline ends. This CDR3 has 10 amino acids. CDR3 in amino acids: CSAAYETQYF. The CDR3 nucleotides are TGCAGTGCAGCCTACGAGACCCAGTACTTC.

Many counts were recorded for this clonotype. The chain employs TRBV10-1 and TRBJ2-7; no firm D call. V lost 10 bases and J 6 bases, leaving 19 bases between the germline ends. Germline CDR1 and CDR2: WNHNN and SYGVQD (reference sequence). CDR3 size: 13 residues. The CDR3 DNA follows: TGCGCCACCCAAGACGATCCGATGGCCGAGCAGTACTTC. Protein sequence: CATQDDPMAEQYF.

This clonotype was detected only a few times. The genes are TRBV10-1 and TRBJ1-1; D may be TRBD1 (5 bases). V gave up 3 bases and J gave up 11 bases, with 13 bases separating them. This CDR3 has 12 amino acids. The germline V gene encodes CDR1 WNHNN and CDR2 SYGVQD (reference sequence). In DNA, the CDR3 is TGCGCCAGCAGTGATGGGGGTTTGTGGGCTTTCTTT. Translation gives CASSDGGLWAFF.

This clonotype was picked up many times. The chain carries TRBV27 and TRBJ1-5; D not certain. This CDR3 contains 14 residues. Germline lookup yields CDR1 MNHEY and CDR2 SMNVEV (reference sequence). The germline V and J ends were trimmed by 2 bases and 1 base, with 6 bases remaining between them. Here the CDR3 reads CASSLNPSNQPQHF. As DNA, the CDR3 is TGTGCCAGCAGTTTAAATCCCAGCAATCAGCCCCAGCATTTT.

The rearrangement links TRBV28 to TRBJ2-5; 14 nucleotides match TRBD2. CDR3 length: 16 amino acids. V was clipped by 7 bases and J by 5 bases; unmatched bases: 9. Germline assignment: CDR1 MDHEN and CDR2 SYDVKM. This chain's CDR3 is CASTGGLAGAHETQYF. The CDR3 DNA sequence: TGTGCCAGCACTGGGGGACTAGCGGGAGCACACGAGACCCAGTACTTC.

The chain links TRBV4-1 to TRBJ1-1; D is unresolved. Germline V gene lookup returns CDR1 MGHRA and CDR2 YSYEKL. V was cut by 1 base and J by 4 bases, with 10 bases left in between. CDR3 size: 14 residues. The CDR3 DNA reads as TGCGCCAGCAGCCAAGTTGACTTGACCACTGAAGCTTTCTTT. As protein: CASSQVDLTTEAFF.

This clonotype occurred many times. This sequence joins TRBV27 and TRBJ2-7; D ambiguous. The germline V gene encodes CDR1 MNHEY and CDR2 SMNVEV (reference sequence). V was trimmed by 3 bases and J by 3 bases, leaving 15 bases between them. The CDR3 is 15 residues long. CDR3: CASSFGDGPSYEQYF. The DNA for the CDR3 is TGTGCCAGCAGTTTCGGCGACGGACCGAGCTACGAGCAGTACTTC.

The table lists this clonotype with many counts. The chain has TRBV7-2 and TRBJ1-5; TRBD1 might be the D (6 bases). The V gene's germline CDR1 is SGHTA and CDR2 FQGNSA. The CDR3 is 15 residues long. V dropped 5 bases and J dropped 5 bases, with 16 bases sitting between them. CDR3: CASSPGSRGHQPQHF. As DNA, the CDR3 is TGTGCCAGCAGCCCGGGGTCCAGGGGCCATCAGCCCCAGCATTTT.

The rearrangement links TRBV2 to TRBJ2-5, with TRBD2 identical over 11 bases. The CDR3 length is 15 residues. CDR1 SNHLY and CDR2 FYNNEI come from the germline V gene. Trimming removed 2 bases from V and 4 bases from J; junction bases left unmatched: 3. CDR3 bases: TGTGCCAGCAGTGAATATGGACTAGCGGGAGAGACCCAGTACTTC. Its protein product is CASSEYGLAGETQYF.

This clonotype was observed many times. The chain combines TRBV5-1 with TRBJ2-7, with a tentative D call TRBD1 (5 bases). The CDR3 is 15 residues long. Deletions cut 1 base from V and 1 base from J, with 12 bases between. Germline V CDR1 and CDR2: SGHRS, YFSETQ. Written as DNA, the CDR3 is TGCGCCAGCAGCTTGCGTCCAGGGTGGTCCTACGAGCAGTACTTC. Its translation is CASSLRPGWSYEQYF.

This clonotype was found many times. This chain links TRBV28 with TRBJ2-5, with D unresolved. V dropped 6 bases and J dropped 3 bases, with 14 bases sitting between them. CDR3 length equals 14 residues. Per germline, CDR1 MDHEN and CDR2 SYDVKM. The CDR3 DNA reads TGTGCCAGCAGATACTCTAGAGTCGAAGAGACCCAGTACTTC. Residues: CASRYSRVEETQYF.

The table lists this clonotype with many counts. This chain links TRBV15 with TRBJ1-5; the D is unclear. The CDR3 runs to 16 residues. Trimming pared 1 base from V and 2 bases from J, leaving 12 bases between. Germline V gene sequence: CDR1 LNHNV, CDR2 YYDKDF (reference sequence). For the CDR3, the DNA is TGTGCCACCAGCAGAGCCCTTTCCCCCGGCAATCAGCCCCAGCATTTT. Protein sequence: CATSRALSPGNQPQHF.

This chain links TRBV12-3 or TRBV12-4 with TRBJ1-2, with unresolved D. The CDR3 totals 12 residues. V shed 1 base and J shed 6 bases, with 6 bases lying between them. The CDR3, as DNA: TGTGCCAGCAGTTTAGGTACCGATGGCTACACCTTC. Protein product: CASSLGTDGYTF.

This clonotype has at least ten counts. The chain links TRBV29-1 to TRBJ2-6; D might be TRBD2 (6 bases). Trimming pared 6 bases from V and 1 base from J, leaving 10 bases between. The germline V gene has CDR1 SQVTM and CDR2 ANQGSEA. CDR3 length: 14 residues. CDR3 DNA sequence: TGCAGCGTCCAAAGCGGGTCTGGGGCCAACGTCCTGACTTTC. This sequence encodes CSVQSGSGANVLTF.

This clonotype was detected many times. This rearrangement joins TRBV27 to TRBJ2-5; possibly TRBD2 for D (6 bases). The V gene lost 5 bases and the J gene lost 5 bases, with 15 bases spanning the gap. This CDR3 comprises 14 residues. Germline V gene sequence: CDR1 MNHEY, CDR2 SMNVEV (reference sequence). The CDR3 DNA reads TGTGCCAGCAGTCCGGGACTCATCGCGGAGACCCAGTACTTC. This encodes CASSPGLIAETQYF.

This clonotype was counted a few times. The rearrangement uses TRBV7-8 and TRBJ1-5, with 7 positions matching TRBD1. V trimming: 5 bases; J trimming: 6 bases; junction bases outside the gene matches: 13. Germline lookup yields CDR1 SGHVS and CDR2 FQNEAQ. The CDR3 spans 16 residues. In DNA form, the CDR3 reads TGTGCCAGCAGCGCCCAGACAGGGATTTTTGTTCAGCCCCAGCATTTT. Its protein product is CASSAQTGIFVQPQHF.

This clonotype was seen at least ten times. V is TRBV6-1 and J is TRBJ1-1; 8 bases line up with TRBD1. This CDR3 spans 17 amino acids. Germline V gene sequence: CDR1 MNHNS, CDR2 SASEGT. Trimming at V came to 6 bases and at J to 0 bases, leaving 12 bases not matched to a gene. The CDR3 loop is CASSFVQGANVNTEAFF. CDR3 sequence (DNA): TGTGCCAGCAGCTTCGTTCAGGGGGCCAACGTGAACACTGAAGCTTTCTTT.

This clonotype was detected many times. The chain combines TRBV6-5 with TRBJ1-2, with D unclear. V was trimmed by 5 bases and J by 1 base, leaving 17 bases between them. Per germline, CDR1 MNHEY and CDR2 SVGAGI. The CDR3 has 16 residues. The CDR3 nucleotides are TGTGCCAGCAGTCTTACCCCCGGACCCGTTAACTATGGCTACACCTTC. Translating it yields CASSLTPGPVNYGYTF.